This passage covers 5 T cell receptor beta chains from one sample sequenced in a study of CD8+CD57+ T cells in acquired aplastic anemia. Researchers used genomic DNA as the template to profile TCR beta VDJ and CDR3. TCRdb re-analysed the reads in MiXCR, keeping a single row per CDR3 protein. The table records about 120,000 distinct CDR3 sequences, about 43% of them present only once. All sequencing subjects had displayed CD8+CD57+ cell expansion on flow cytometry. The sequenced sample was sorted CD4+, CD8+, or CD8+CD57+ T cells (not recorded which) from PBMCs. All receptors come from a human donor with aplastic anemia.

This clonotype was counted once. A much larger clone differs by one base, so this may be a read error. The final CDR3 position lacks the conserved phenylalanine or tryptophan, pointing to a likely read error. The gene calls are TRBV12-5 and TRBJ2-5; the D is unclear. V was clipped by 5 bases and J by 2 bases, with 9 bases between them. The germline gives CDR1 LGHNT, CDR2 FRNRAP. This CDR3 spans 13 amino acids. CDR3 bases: TGTGCTAGTGGTCGTGACCCGCAAGAGACCCAGTACCTC. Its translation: CASGRDPQETQYL.

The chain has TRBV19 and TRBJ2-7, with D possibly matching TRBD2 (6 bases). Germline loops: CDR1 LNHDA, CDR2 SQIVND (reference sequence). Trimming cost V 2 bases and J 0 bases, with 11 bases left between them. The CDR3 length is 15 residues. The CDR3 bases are TGTGCCAGTAGTATACGCGGGGTCCACTCCTACGAGCAGTACTTC. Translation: CASSIRGVHSYEQYF.

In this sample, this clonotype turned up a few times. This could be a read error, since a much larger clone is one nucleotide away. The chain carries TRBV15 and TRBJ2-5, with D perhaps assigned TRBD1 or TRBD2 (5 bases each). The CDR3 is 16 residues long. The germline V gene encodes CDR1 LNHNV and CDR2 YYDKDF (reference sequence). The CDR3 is CATSRGGRWEKEAQYF. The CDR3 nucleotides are TGTGCCACCAGCAGAGGGGGACGGTGGGAAAAAGAGGCCCAGTACTTC.

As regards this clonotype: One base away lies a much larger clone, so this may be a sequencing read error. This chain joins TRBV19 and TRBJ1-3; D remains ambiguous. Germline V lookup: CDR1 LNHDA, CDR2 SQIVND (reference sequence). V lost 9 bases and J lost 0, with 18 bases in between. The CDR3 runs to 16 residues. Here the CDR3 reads CASSPWESSSGNTIYF. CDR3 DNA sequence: TGTGCCAGCAGCCCGTGGGAGTCGAGCTCTGGAAACACCATATATTTT.

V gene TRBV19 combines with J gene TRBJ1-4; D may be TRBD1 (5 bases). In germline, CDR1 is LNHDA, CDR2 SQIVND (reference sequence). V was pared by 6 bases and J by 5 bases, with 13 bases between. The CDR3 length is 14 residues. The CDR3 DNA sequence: TGTGCCAGTAGGGACACGGGCCCGAATGAAAAACTGTTTTTT. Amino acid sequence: CASRDTGPNEKLFF.